This T cell receptor beta chain emerged from a study of T cell repertoires in cytomegalovirus infection. Study as a whole: CMV epitopes that were recently identified and HLA-C-restricted were used alongside well-studied HLA-B-restricted ones. An indication of both CMV infection and matching HLA type came from public TCR beta signatures. Points from the study as a whole: Dominating the ex vivo response were TCR beta clonotypes that were CMV-specific and HLA-C-restricted. Summed frequency of public TCR beta families distinguished CMV carriers with the relevant HLA.

V shed 6 bases and J shed 4 bases, with 22 bases lying between them. The CDR3 contains 18 residues. CDR1 and CDR2 (germline): MNHEY, SMNVEV (reference sequence). TCRdb redid the calling of the reads with MiXCR, one entry per CDR3 protein. The table records approximately 280,000 distinct CDR3 sequences, 20% to 25% of them present only once. On this clonotype itself: Its antigen is not known.

The sequence derives from a human donor in good health (CMV status not recorded). Some clones in this sample may be carry-over from other donors' samples. The sequencing here drew on cultured PBMCs, taken from culture after CMV antigen stimulation. V and J are TRBV27 and TRBJ2-6; D might be TRBD1 or TRBD2, each matching 6 bases. This CDR3 is CASSSPGGRVSGANVLTF. The CDR3 coding sequence is TGTGCCAGCAGCTCTCCTGGGGGGCGCGTGTCCGGGGCCAACGTCCTGACTTTC.